This T cell receptor beta chain derives from a study of blood T cell repertoires in COVID-19 (dated by TCRdb to about 2020). At the level of the whole study: The collaborator samples originated in the United States, Italy and Spain and spanned the acute and convalescent phases of COVID-19. The prospective study material was composed of cDNA or gDNA derived from T cells, B-cell-depleted T cells, or PBMCs. Where available, HLA class I and class II types were obtained from metadata supplied by the sample provider rather than from assay-based typing. Samples were obtained from the ongoing ImmuneRACE study (first 160 participants) and from 1,254 subjects provided by 6 global collaborators. The dataset comprised deeply sampled blood TCRbeta repertoires from subjects exposed to, actively infected with, or recovered from COVID-19. Nearly every sample came with metadata listing a de-identified subject ID, COVID-19 status, age in years and sex. A freely available public database, intended as a resource for researchers studying the immune response to SARS-CoV-2, is where the repertoires were released. General study outcomes and caveats: The quantity of clinical and demographic metadata differed by source and by participant and was supplied without curation.

There are 16 amino acids in the CDR3, from cysteine to phenylalanine inclusive. The DNA shown is the 48-base CDR3, in frame from base 1. From a lookup of the germline V gene, CDR1 and CDR2 are MGHRA and YSYEKL. A distance of 15 bases separates the germline ends of V and J, which lose 3 bases and 3 bases respectively. A note on this clone: The antigen it binds to is not known. No quality values exist for individual bases; no much larger clone is one base distant.

Enrolling through a virtual design, the prospective study's participants ranged in age from roughly 18 to 100 years and lived across more than 20 United States geographic areas. In the prospective study, cohorts were assigned on the basis of participant-reported clinical history obtained from a screening survey and a study questionnaire. Mobile phlebotomists in the prospective study collected whole blood, serum and a nasopharyngeal or oropharyngeal swab from every participant. Participants in the prospective study had the option to provide additional blood draws and questionnaires over a roughly two-month period. Before DNA extraction, prospective study blood samples were shipped either frozen or at room temperature. TCRbeta CDR3 regions were amplified from genomic DNA by means of the immunoSEQ Assay, a bias-controlled multiplex PCR. Per the original workflow: The number of nucleated cells in each sample was estimated by amplification of reference gene primers within the assay. To quantify the absolute abundance of each unique TCRbeta CDR3 rearrangement, sequence reads were collapsed and filtered. For each sample, productive Simpson clonality was calculated as the square root of Simpson's diversity index across productive rearrangements. Entries here come from immuneACCESS through TCRdb and include only in-frame sequences with V and J called. Some clones fail to appear in such tables; in the studies checked, an unresolved V gene covers under half of the shortfall, and the cause of the remainder is unknown. V, J and clone size derive from that table, while D and trimming were established from the DNA sequence. The sample table records 45,000 to 55,000 clones; 78% of these occur just once. Approximately 5.3% of the sample is held by the ten biggest clonotypes.

The clonotype originates from a woman in her forties or fifties with acute COVID-19. Recombination linked TRBV4-1 to TRBJ1-3, with no reliable assignment of the D segment. The sample consisted of PBMCs or T cells enriched from blood (not recorded which). The CDR3 sequence is CASSQGGIDIGNTIYF. The DNA is as follows: TGCGCCAGCAGCCAGGGAGGGATCGATATTGGAAACACCATATATTTT.